This record concerns one TCR beta chain sequence. This sample was taken from a study of T cells in narcolepsy. Study overall: Donors had narcolepsy type 1 or type 2, or were healthy controls.

The CDR3 is 16 residues long. Germline lookup yields CDR1 SGHTS and CDR2 YDEGEE. Trimming took off 0 bases at V and 3 bases at J, with 16 bases between the two ends. The assay was immunoSEQ multiplex PCR, and TCRdb's table has in-frame clones only and misses some. The repertoire holds fewer than 25,000 clones, approximately 81% seen once, with about 4% in the top ten. This chain links TRBV5-8 with TRBJ2-7; weak D call: TRBD2 (6 bases). Sequencing input: memory (CD45RA-) CD4+ T cells from blood. The receptor comes from a human donor in good health. CDR3 coding DNA: TGTGCCAGCAGCTTGGAGGTGGGGACTCCTATCTACGAGCAGTACTTC. Protein: CASSLEVGTPIYEQYF.